The rows below give T cell receptor beta chains drawn from one sample of a study of shared clonotypes between healthy human individuals. Some clones are missing from TCRdb's copy, which holds only in-frame ones; the method was immunoSEQ multiplex PCR. The sample lists approximately 340,000 clones, more than 60% occurring once. The source material was memory CD4+ T cells sorted from blood. These receptors all come from a man aged 30 to 39 in good health. The CDR3 runs from the conserved cysteine through the conserved F or W. D genes are given only for firm matches. The size of a clone is reported for some rows only, either as once, few or many, or as a class for expanded clones.

v_call: TRBV5-1
j_call: TRBJ2-2
clone_size: -
d_call: -
cdr3_nt: TGCGCCAGCAGCTTGGAATTACGCACCGGGGAGCTGTTTTTT
cdr3_aa: CASSLELRTGELFF

v_call: TRBV11-3
j_call: TRBJ2-1
clone_size: -
d_call: TRBD2
cdr3_nt: TGTGCCAGCAGCTTAGATTTAGCGGGAAGGGTTAATGAGCAGTTCTTC
cdr3_aa: CASSLDLAGRVNEQFF

v_call: TRBV6-1
j_call: TRBJ2-1
clone_size: -
d_call: -
cdr3_nt: TGTGCCTGCGGGACGAGTTACAATGAGCAGTTCTTC
cdr3_aa: CACGTSYNEQFF

v_call: TRBV9
j_call: TRBJ2-1
clone_size: -
d_call: -
cdr3_nt: TGTGCCAGCAGCCACTCGTCGGGGGTCCGTTTGAATGAGCAGTTCTTC
cdr3_aa: CASSHSSGVRLNEQFF

v_call: TRBV14
j_call: TRBJ2-5
clone_size: few
d_call: -
cdr3_nt: TGTGCCAGCAGCCAATTAGCTCGGGAGACCCAGTACTTC
cdr3_aa: CASSQLARETQYF

v_call: TRBV28
j_call: TRBJ1-2
clone_size: many
d_call: -
cdr3_nt: TGTGCCAGCATTAAGTCACTCGGTGGCTACACCTTC
cdr3_aa: CASIKSLGGYTF

v_call: TRBV5-6
j_call: TRBJ1-5
clone_size: -
d_call: TRBD1
cdr3_nt: TGTGCCAGCAGCTTGGGCCCTCCAGGGGGTGGGCTGGTTCAGCCCCAGCATTTT
cdr3_aa: CASSLGPPGGGLVQPQHF

v_call: TRBV7-2
j_call: TRBJ2-1
clone_size: few
d_call: -
cdr3_nt: TGTGCCAGCAGCTTACGAACGGGCGGGATAAGCTCCTACAATGAGCAGTTCTTC
cdr3_aa: CASSLRTGGISSYNEQFF

v_call: TRBV9
j_call: TRBJ2-1
clone_size: -
d_call: TRBD2
cdr3_nt: TGTGCCAGCAGCGTAATAGCGGGAGCCCACAATGAGCAGTTCTTC
cdr3_aa: CASSVIAGAHNEQFF

v_call: TRBV15
j_call: TRBJ1-1
clone_size: -
d_call: -
cdr3_nt: TGTGCCACCAGCAGAGACATACGCGGGGACACTGAAGCTTTCTTT
cdr3_aa: CATSRDIRGDTEAFF

v_call: TRBV30
j_call: TRBJ1-1
clone_size: few
d_call: -
cdr3_nt: TGTGCCTGGGGGGAGGCTAACACTGAAGCTTTCTTT
cdr3_aa: CAWGEANTEAFF

v_call: TRBV28
j_call: TRBJ1-2
clone_size: -
d_call: -
cdr3_nt: TGTGCCAGCAGATTAGGAAAATCGACCGGTGGCTACACCTTC
cdr3_aa: CASRLGKSTGGYTF

v_call: TRBV6-6
j_call: TRBJ2-7
clone_size: few
d_call: TRBD2
cdr3_nt: TGTGCCAGCAGGGGACTAGCCTACGAGCAGTACTTC
cdr3_aa: CASRGLAYEQYF

v_call: TRBV12-2
j_call: TRBJ2-7
clone_size: -
d_call: -
cdr3_nt: TGTGCAAGTCGCTTAGCGGCAGGGAGGCACGAGCAGTACTTC
cdr3_aa: CASRLAAGRHEQYF

v_call: TRBV5-8
j_call: TRBJ2-3
clone_size: -
d_call: -
cdr3_nt: TGTGCCAGCAGGGAACCTGGCGTGGATACGCAGTATTTT
cdr3_aa: CASREPGVDTQYF

v_call: TRBV7-8
j_call: TRBJ2-3
clone_size: -
d_call: -
cdr3_nt: TGTGCCAGCAGCTTCAGGGGTGAGAGACTTAACACAGATACGCAGTATTTT
cdr3_aa: CASSFRGERLNTDTQYF

v_call: TRBV28
j_call: TRBJ1-3
clone_size: -
d_call: TRBD1
cdr3_nt: TGTGCCAGCAGTTTCGACAGGGCTGGAAACACCATATATTTT
cdr3_aa: CASSFDRAGNTIYF

v_call: TRBV7-2
j_call: TRBJ2-4
clone_size: -
d_call: -
cdr3_nt: TGTGCCAGCAGCAAAGGGGGAACCAAAAACATTCAGTACTTC
cdr3_aa: CASSKGGTKNIQYF

v_call: TRBV19
j_call: TRBJ2-1
clone_size: -
d_call: TRBD2
cdr3_nt: TGTGCCAGTAGTCCCGGGACTAGCGGGATTGGTTCCTACAATGAGCAGTTCTTC
cdr3_aa: CASSPGTSGIGSYNEQFF

v_call: TRBV27
j_call: TRBJ1-2
clone_size: -
d_call: -
cdr3_nt: TGTGCCAGCAGGTCCGGGGGAAGGTATGGCTACACCTTC
cdr3_aa: CASRSGGRYGYTF

v_call: TRBV7-6
j_call: TRBJ2-3
clone_size: -
d_call: TRBD1
cdr3_nt: TGTGCCAGCAGCGCCGGGACAGGCACAGATACGCAGTATTTT
cdr3_aa: CASSAGTGTDTQYF

v_call: TRBV5-1
j_call: TRBJ2-5
clone_size: once
d_call: TRBD2
cdr3_nt: TGCGCCAGCAGCGTACTAGCGGGAGGGCCTCGAAGCCGTGAGACCCAGTACTTC
cdr3_aa: CASSVLAGGPRSRETQYF

v_call: TRBV7-9
j_call: TRBJ1-1
clone_size: -
d_call: -
cdr3_nt: TGTGCCAGCAGCCTTACAGGGAGCACTGAAGCTTTCTTT
cdr3_aa: CASSLTGSTEAFF

v_call: TRBV6-1
j_call: TRBJ1-5
clone_size: -
d_call: -
cdr3_nt: TGTGCCAGCAGTGTGGACAGAGCTGATCAGCCCCAGCATTTT
cdr3_aa: CASSVDRADQPQHF

v_call: TRBV4-3
j_call: TRBJ2-4
clone_size: -
d_call: -
cdr3_nt: TGCGCCAGCAGCCAAGATCAGGGCATAAAAAACATTCAGTACTTC
cdr3_aa: CASSQDQGIKNIQYF

v_call: TRBV14
j_call: TRBJ2-2
clone_size: -
d_call: -
cdr3_nt: TGTGCCAGCAGCCTATCAGGGGTTCCGAACACCGGGGAGCTGTTTTTT
cdr3_aa: CASSLSGVPNTGELFF

v_call: TRBV7-9
j_call: TRBJ1-4
clone_size: -
d_call: -
cdr3_nt: TGTGCCAGCAGCTTAGGCGGGGGCACTAATGAAAAACTGTTTTTT
cdr3_aa: CASSLGGGTNEKLFF

v_call: TRBV2
j_call: TRBJ1-1
clone_size: -
d_call: -
cdr3_nt: TGTGCCAGCAGGGGGGAGACTGAAGCTTTCTTT
cdr3_aa: CASRGETEAFF

v_call: TRBV19
j_call: TRBJ2-6
clone_size: -
d_call: -
cdr3_nt: TGTGCCAGTAGCCGGAGGAGCGATATGTCTGGGGCCAACGTCCTGACTTTC
cdr3_aa: CASSRRSDMSGANVLTF

v_call: TRBV28
j_call: TRBJ2-5
clone_size: -
d_call: -
cdr3_nt: TGTGCCAGCAACTATGGAGGGAGAAAAGAGACCCAGTACTTC
cdr3_aa: CASNYGGRKETQYF

v_call: TRBV7-9
j_call: TRBJ2-1
clone_size: -
d_call: -
cdr3_nt: TGTGCCAGCAGCCTCAGGGGCTCCTACAATGAGCAGTTCTTC
cdr3_aa: CASSLRGSYNEQFF

v_call: TRBV5-4
j_call: TRBJ2-3
clone_size: -
d_call: TRBD2
cdr3_nt: TGTGCCAGCAGCGCCGGGACTAGCGGGAGTTTTCGGCCAGATACGCAGTATTTT
cdr3_aa: CASSAGTSGSFRPDTQYF

v_call: TRBV2
j_call: TRBJ2-5
clone_size: few
d_call: -
cdr3_nt: TGTGCCAGCAGTGATCGGGGGCAGGCCGAAGAGACCCAGTACTTC
cdr3_aa: CASSDRGQAEETQYF

v_call: TRBV5-8
j_call: TRBJ2-6
clone_size: -
d_call: TRBD1
cdr3_nt: TGTGCCAGCAGCTCGATCGACAGGGCTGGGGCCAACGTCCTGACTTTC
cdr3_aa: CASSSIDRAGANVLTF

v_call: TRBV7-8
j_call: TRBJ2-3
clone_size: few
d_call: -
cdr3_nt: TGTGCCAGCAGCTTCTTAGGGCGCCAGATCGGGGGAGATACGCAGTATTTT
cdr3_aa: CASSFLGRQIGGDTQYF

v_call: TRBV18
j_call: TRBJ2-3
clone_size: -
d_call: -
cdr3_nt: TGTGCCAGCTCAATCGGGGCCTCAGATACGCAGTATTTT
cdr3_aa: CASSIGASDTQYF

v_call: TRBV5-1
j_call: TRBJ2-2
clone_size: -
d_call: -
cdr3_nt: TGCGCCAGCAGCTTAGCCGGGACCCAAGGCAGGGAGCTGTTTTTT
cdr3_aa: CASSLAGTQGRELFF

v_call: TRBV9
j_call: TRBJ2-7
clone_size: once
d_call: TRBD2
cdr3_nt: TGTGCCAGCAGCGTAGGGCATAGCGGGAGGGCCTACGAGCAGTACTTC
cdr3_aa: CASSVGHSGRAYEQYF

v_call: TRBV4-1
j_call: TRBJ2-6
clone_size: once
d_call: -
cdr3_nt: TGCGCCAGCAGCCAAGATTTTAGGTCGTGGGGGGCCAACGTCCTGACTTTC
cdr3_aa: CASSQDFRSWGANVLTF

v_call: TRBV19
j_call: TRBJ1-5
clone_size: -
d_call: -
cdr3_nt: TGTGCCAGTAGTATTCAGAGGGCCGCTAATCAGCCCCAGCATTTT
cdr3_aa: CASSIQRAANQPQHF

v_call: TRBV6-5
j_call: TRBJ1-4
clone_size: -
d_call: TRBD1
cdr3_nt: TGTGCCAGCAGTCAGGGACAGTATAATGAAAAACTGTTTTTT
cdr3_aa: CASSQGQYNEKLFF

v_call: TRBV18
j_call: TRBJ1-1
clone_size: once
d_call: TRBD1
cdr3_nt: TGTGCCAGCTCCCAGGGGACAGGAAAAAACACTGAAGCTTTCTTT
cdr3_aa: CASSQGTGKNTEAFF

v_call: TRBV28
j_call: TRBJ2-5
clone_size: -
d_call: -
cdr3_nt: TGTGCCAGCAGTCCTGCCCTTGCGGGGGAGACCCAGTACTTC
cdr3_aa: CASSPALAGETQYF

v_call: TRBV6-5
j_call: TRBJ2-7
clone_size: -
d_call: -
cdr3_nt: TGTGCCAGCAGTGAACGGAGACAGACCTACGAGCAGTACTTC
cdr3_aa: CASSERRQTYEQYF

v_call: TRBV7-2
j_call: TRBJ2-1
clone_size: -
d_call: TRBD2
cdr3_nt: TGTGCCAGCAGCCCTTACCAGCGGGATCCGTTCTTC
cdr3_aa: CASSPYQRDPFF

v_call: TRBV19
j_call: TRBJ1-1
clone_size: -
d_call: -
cdr3_nt: TGTGCCAGTATTGGGAGTGTTGGAAAAGCTTTCTTT
cdr3_aa: CASIGSVGKAFF

v_call: TRBV19
j_call: TRBJ1-1
clone_size: -
d_call: -
cdr3_nt: TGTGCCAGTAGGCCGGGAGTGAACACTGAAGCTTTCTTT
cdr3_aa: CASRPGVNTEAFF

v_call: TRBV7-9
j_call: TRBJ1-2
clone_size: -
d_call: -
cdr3_nt: TGTGCCAGCAGCCCAATTGGGACCGAGGCTTGGTGGGGCTACACCTTC
cdr3_aa: CASSPIGTEAWWGYTF

v_call: TRBV19
j_call: TRBJ1-4
clone_size: many
d_call: -
cdr3_nt: TGTGCCAGTACCAGGACAGCTCCTCTAAATGAAAAACTGTTTTTT
cdr3_aa: CASTRTAPLNEKLFF

v_call: TRBV4-2
j_call: TRBJ2-2
clone_size: once
d_call: -
cdr3_nt: TGTGCCAGCAGCCAACAGGGGAACACCGGGGAGCTGTTTTTT
cdr3_aa: CASSQQGNTGELFF

v_call: TRBV7-3
j_call: TRBJ2-1
clone_size: few
d_call: -
cdr3_nt: TGTGCCAGCAGCTTGGCGGCAAACTCCTACAATGAGCAGTTCTTC
cdr3_aa: CASSLAANSYNEQFF

v_call: TRBV14
j_call: TRBJ2-1
clone_size: once
d_call: TRBD2
cdr3_nt: TGTGCCAGCAGCCCCCAGGGGAGAGCGGGAGTCAATGAGCAGTTCTTC
cdr3_aa: CASSPQGRAGVNEQFF

v_call: TRBV9
j_call: TRBJ1-1
clone_size: few
d_call: -
cdr3_nt: TGTGCCAGCAGCGTACAGGGGTCGAACACTGAAGCTTTCTTT
cdr3_aa: CASSVQGSNTEAFF

v_call: TRBV28
j_call: TRBJ2-7
clone_size: -
d_call: TRBD2
cdr3_nt: TGTGCCAGCACAGGTCTGTATGGCGGGAGAAGGGGCGAGCAGTACTTC
cdr3_aa: CASTGLYGGRRGEQYF

v_call: TRBV9
j_call: TRBJ2-5
clone_size: -
d_call: TRBD2
cdr3_nt: TGTGCCAGCAGCGTAGGACCGGGGACTAGCGGGAGTCTTAGCGAGACCCAGTACTTC
cdr3_aa: CASSVGPGTSGSLSETQYF